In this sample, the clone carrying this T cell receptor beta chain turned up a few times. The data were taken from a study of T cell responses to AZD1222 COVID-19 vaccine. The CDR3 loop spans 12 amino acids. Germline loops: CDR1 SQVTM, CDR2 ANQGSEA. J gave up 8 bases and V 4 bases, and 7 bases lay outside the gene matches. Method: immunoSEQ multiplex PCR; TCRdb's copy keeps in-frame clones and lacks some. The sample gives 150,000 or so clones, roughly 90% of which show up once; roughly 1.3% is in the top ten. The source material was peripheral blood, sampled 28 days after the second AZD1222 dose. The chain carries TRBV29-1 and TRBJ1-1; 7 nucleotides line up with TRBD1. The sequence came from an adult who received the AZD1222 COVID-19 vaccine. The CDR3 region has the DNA TGCAGCGTTGGGAATACGGACAGGGAAGCTTTCTTT. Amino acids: CSVGNTDREAFF.